The clone carrying this T cell receptor beta chain was found a few times. What it binds is not known. Sample treatment: 10-day PBMC culture with coronavirus spike peptide pools or control peptides (ViraFEST assay). The source of the sample is a study of vaccination and CD4 T cells after COVID-19. This CDR3 has 16 amino acids. V was clipped by 2 bases and J by 4 bases, with 14 bases between them. Per the germline V gene, CDR1 is MNHEY and CDR2 is SVGEGT. Study observations and caveats: Nearly all convalescent vaccine-specific clones, 304 of 307, recognized only SARS-CoV-2 spike.

The Oncomine TCR Beta short-read assay was what sequenced the DNA obtained from cultured CD4+ T cells. TCRdb used MiXCR to reprocess the PCR reads, holding one entry per CDR3 protein. The data show around 13,000 distinct CDR3 sequences, roughly 39% seen once. What was sequenced was CD4+ T cells from blood, cultured in vitro. This rearrangement joins TRBV6-2 or TRBV6-3 to TRBJ2-2; possible D gene TRBD2, 7 bases. The TCR comes from a human donor who had recovered from COVID-19. CDR3 protein: CASSYPRGGLTGELFF. CDR3 bases: TGTGCCAGCAGTTACCCGAGGGGGGGGCTCACCGGGGAGCTGTTTTTT.